These 28 T cell receptor beta chains originate from one sample sequenced in a study of Ad26.COV2.S vaccination and SARS-CoV-2 variants. Documented treatment: some 20 received Ad26.COV2.S at low or high dose, single or two shots; five or six received placebo; per-sample allocation not given. Specimens were obtained on day 63 following the first vaccine or placebo injection. Method: immunoSEQ multiplex PCR; TCRdb's copy keeps in-frame clones and lacks some. The sample yields hundreds of thousands of clones, around 87% seen once. The sequenced sample was peripheral blood, obtained in a trial of Ad26.COV2.S vaccine versus placebo. These receptors all come from a person aged 18-65 years who received the Ad26.COV2.S COVID-19 vaccine or a placebo.

The CDR3: CASSATGGRQPQHF. CDR3 sequence (DNA): TGTGCCAGCAGTGCTACAGGGGGCCGTCAGCCCCAGCATTTT. J is TRBJ1-5 and V is TRBV2; 9 bases are shared with TRBD1. The CDR3 contains 14 residues. Germline CDR1 SNHLY, CDR2 FYNNEI. The V segment lost 4 bases and the J segment 6 bases; nucleotides outside the gene matches: 4.

The J gene is TRBJ2-3, the V gene TRBV3-1 (or the pseudogene TRBV3-2); 9 nucleotides agree with TRBD2. CDR3 length: 18 residues. The germline gives CDR1 LGHDT, CDR2 YNNKEL (reference sequence). Trimming cost V 1 base and J 3 bases; bases outside gene matches: 11. This CDR3 reads CASSQVRRASGMTDTQYF. The CDR3 DNA follows: TGTGCCAGCAGCCAAGTCAGGAGGGCTAGCGGGATGACAGATACGCAGTATTTT.

The chain combines TRBV30 with TRBJ1-1; D is ambiguous. This CDR3 region has 10 residues. The germline V and J ends were trimmed by 2 bases and 6 bases, with 4 bases remaining between them. Germline CDR1 reads GTSNPN; CDR2 reads SVGIG (reference sequence). CDR3 protein: CAWSRSEAFF. The CDR3 coding sequence is TGTGCCTGGAGTCGTTCTGAAGCTTTCTTT.

V is TRBV6-1 and J is TRBJ2-5; 10 bases agree with TRBD1. Germline V gene lookup returns CDR1 MNHNS and CDR2 SASEGT. J was trimmed by 5 bases and V by 3 bases; bases with no gene match: 12. The CDR3 sequence is 17 residues long. CDR3 sequence reads: CASSEGLGTGAGETQYF. The CDR3 nucleotides read TGTGCCAGCAGTGAGGGCCTCGGGACAGGGGCAGGGGAGACCCAGTACTTC.

V gene TRBV5-5 combines with J gene TRBJ2-7, with TRBD2 matching 10 bases. The germline gives CDR1 SGHKS, CDR2 YYEKEE (reference sequence). The CDR3 has 16 amino acids. V was pared by 2 bases and J by 7 bases, with 12 bases of the junction left unmatched. Here the CDR3 reads CASSLSSGRVGKEQYF. CDR3 nucleotides: TGTGCCAGCAGCTTATCCAGCGGGAGGGTGGGTAAGGAGCAGTACTTC.

The genes are TRBV4-2 and TRBJ2-3; D unresolved. Trimming stripped 1 base from V and 3 bases from J, with 20 bases between. CDR1 and CDR2 (germline): LGHNA, YNFKEQ. This CDR3 is built from 18 residues. The CDR3 loop is CASSQAPTVGLYTDTQYF. The CDR3 nucleotides are TGTGCCAGCAGCCAAGCCCCCACGGTGGGCCTCTATACAGATACGCAGTATTTT.

In this sample, this clone turned up once. This chain connects TRBV3-1 (or the pseudogene TRBV3-2) to TRBJ2-1; maybe TRBD2 (5 bases). This CDR3 region has 17 residues. The V gene's germline CDR1 is LGHDT and CDR2 YNNKEL (reference sequence). V was cut by 0 bases and J by 0 bases, with 12 bases left in between. CDR3 protein: CASSQDQRTASYNEQFF. For the CDR3, the DNA is TGTGCCAGCAGCCAAGATCAGAGGACTGCCTCCTACAATGAGCAGTTCTTC.

V and J are TRBV5-5 and TRBJ2-2; 10 bases are a match to TRBD2. Germline CDR1 reads SGHKS; CDR2 reads YYEKEE (reference sequence). Losses at the gene ends were 1 base for V and 3 bases for J; bases not matched to a gene: 6. The length of the CDR3 is 17 residues. The CDR3 loop is CASSLRALAGDTGELFF. For the CDR3, the DNA is TGTGCCAGCAGCTTGCGCGCGCTAGCGGGGGACACCGGGGAGCTGTTTTTT.

V is TRBV6-2 or TRBV6-3 and J is TRBJ1-2; D gene ambiguous. V lost 6 bases, J lost 5 bases, and 13 bases lay in between. This CDR3 is 13 amino acids long. From germline, CDR1 is MNHEY and CDR2 SVGEGT. CDR3 nucleotide sequence: TGTGCCAGCAGCACCGGGATCGAGTATGGCTACACCTTC. Residues: CASSTGIEYGYTF.

This chain joins TRBV3-1 (or the pseudogene TRBV3-2) and TRBJ2-1, with no clear D. Trimming cost V 1 base and J 8 bases, with 6 bases left between them. The CDR3 loop spans 12 amino acids. Germline V gene sequence: CDR1 LGHDT, CDR2 YNNKEL (reference sequence). The CDR3 DNA reads TGTGCCAGCAGCCAAGCGGTCCATGAGCAGTTCTTC. Translating it yields CASSQAVHEQFF.

V usage is TRBV6-5 and J usage is TRBJ2-7; 10 positions agree with TRBD1. V lost 6 bases and J lost 4; bases outside the gene matches: 3. This CDR3 has 13 amino acids. The germline V gene has CDR1 MNHEY and CDR2 SVGAGI. The CDR3: CASSRDRGYEQYF. The CDR3 nucleotides are TGTGCCAGCAGCCGGGACAGGGGATACGAGCAGTACTTC.

The chain is built from TRBV5-6 and TRBJ2-7; either TRBD1 or TRBD2 may supply D (5 bases each). The CDR3 covers 13 residues. Germline loops: CDR1 SGHDT, CDR2 YYEEEE. Deletions cut 4 bases from V and 3 bases from J, with 11 bases between. CDR3 loop: CASSRDGLYEQYF. For the CDR3, the DNA is TGTGCCAGCAGCCGGGACGGACTCTACGAGCAGTACTTC.

The chain couples TRBV3-1 (or the pseudogene TRBV3-2) to TRBJ2-3, with D perhaps TRBD2 (6 bases). Germline V gene sequence: CDR1 LGHDT, CDR2 YNNKEL (reference sequence). Trimming shortened V by 0 bases and J by 2 bases, and 12 bases separated the two germline ends. CDR3 length: 16 residues. The CDR3 sequence is CASSQDRDWYTDTQYF. In DNA form, the CDR3 reads TGTGCCAGCAGCCAAGATCGGGACTGGTACACAGATACGCAGTATTTT.

This clone was seen only once. This rearrangement joins TRBV7-2 to TRBJ2-5, with 12 bases matching TRBD2. This CDR3 spans 15 amino acids. Unmatched junction bases numbered 3, after V lost 2 bases and J lost 5 bases. From germline, CDR1 is SGHTA and CDR2 FQGNSA. The CDR3 loop reads CASSLTSGRLETQYF. CDR3 in DNA: TGTGCCAGCAGCTTAACTAGCGGGAGGCTGGAGACCCAGTACTTC.

The rearrangement links TRBV4-1 to TRBJ1-2; TRBD1 aligns across 7 bases. Germline loops: CDR1 MGHRA, CDR2 YSYEKL. This CDR3 region has 15 residues. Germline trimming cut 1 base from V and 2 bases from J; bases unmatched to any gene: 4. For the CDR3, the DNA is TGCGCCAGCAGCCAAGGACAGGGATCCAACTATGGCTACACCTTC. It codes for CASSQGQGSNYGYTF.

The gene calls are TRBV9 and TRBJ2-2, with D maybe TRBD2 (6 bases). Deletions cut 3 bases from V and 6 bases from J, with 18 bases between. The CDR3 is 16 amino acids. Germline CDR1 and CDR2: SGDLS and YYNGEE. The CDR3 DNA sequence: TGTGCCAGCAGCGGGAACCCGGGACTGGGGCCCGGGGAGCTGTTTTTT. Translating gives CASSGNPGLGPGELFF.

V is TRBV18 and J is TRBJ1-2; 7 nucleotides align to TRBD1. J gave up 5 bases and V 3 bases, and 6 bases lay outside the gene matches. CDR3 size: 14 residues. The germline V gene encodes CDR1 KGHSH and CDR2 LQKENI. CDR3 bases: TGTGCCAGCTCACCGGGGACAGAGCAATATGGCTACACCTTC. As protein: CASSPGTEQYGYTF. The entire variable domain, with the rest obtained from reference TRBV18 and TRBJ1-2, is as follows: NAGVMQNPRHLVRRRGQEARLRCSPMKGHSHVYWYRQLPEEGLKFMVYLQKENIIDESGMPKERFSAEFPKEGPSILRIQQVVRGDSAAYFCASSPGTEQYGYTFGSGTRLTVV.

This clone was detected only once. The chain carries TRBV6-2 or TRBV6-3 and TRBJ2-3; no clear D gene. The CDR3 length is 11 residues. The V end was cut by 6 bases, the J end by 0 bases, with 1 base between. CDR1 MNHEY and CDR2 SVGEGT come from the germline V gene. The chain's CDR3 is CASSSTDTQYF. In DNA form, the CDR3 reads TGTGCCAGCAGCAGCACAGATACGCAGTATTTT.

V and J are TRBV5-1 and TRBJ2-1; 11 positions agree with TRBD2. With V trimmed by 4 bases and J by 7 bases, 7 bases remained unmatched. Germline V lookup: CDR1 SGHRS, CDR2 YFSETQ. The CDR3 spans 15 residues. This CDR3 is CASSPGTSGTNEQFF. The CDR3 region has the DNA TGCGCCAGCAGCCCCGGGACTAGCGGTACAAATGAGCAGTTCTTC.

This chain joins TRBV7-8 and TRBJ1-4, with D unclear. CDR1 and CDR2 from the germline V gene are SGHVS and FQNEAQ. V lost 3 bases and J 1 base, leaving 6 bases between the germline ends. The CDR3 has 14 residues. CDR3 nucleotides: TGTGCCAGCAGCTTCCCCGGAACTAATGAAAAACTGTTTTTT. It encodes CASSFPGTNEKLFF.

The chain links TRBV7-6 to TRBJ1-5; D remains ambiguous. This CDR3 is built from 15 residues. The germline CDR1 and CDR2 sequences are SGHVS and FNYEAQ. The ends were cut back, 5 bases at V and 3 bases at J, with 14 bases in the middle. CDR3 coding DNA: TGTGCCAGCAGCAAAGTTAAAGGCGCCAATCAGCCCCAGCATTTT. It is translated as CASSKVKGANQPQHF.

The chain employs TRBV5-1 and TRBJ1-3; 9 bases line up with TRBD1. The CDR3 length is 15 residues. CDR1 and CDR2 from the germline V gene are SGHRS and YFSETQ. Trimming took 3 bases from V and 4 from J; bases not matched to a gene: 5. Here the CDR3 DNA reads TGCGCCAGCAGCTCCGGGACAGGGAGAGGAAACACCATATATTTT. It is translated as CASSSGTGRGNTIYF.

Only a few counts were recorded for this clone. Other DNA variants within this sample encode the same CDR3. The V gene is TRBV6-5, the J gene TRBJ1-5; D ambiguous. Looked up from germline, CDR1 is MNHEY and CDR2 is SVGAGI. CDR3 length: 13 residues. The ends were cut back, 4 bases at V and 4 bases at J, with 8 bases in the middle. CDR3 DNA sequence: TGTGCCAGCAGTTGGCGGAGGAATCAGCCCCAGCATTTT. Translating it yields CASSWRRNQPQHF.

The rearrangement uses TRBV15 and TRBJ2-5; maybe TRBD2 (6 bases). This CDR3 contains 14 residues. Looked up from germline, CDR1 is LNHNV and CDR2 is YYDKDF (reference sequence). Trimming took 1 base from V and 2 from J, leaving 8 bases between them. CDR3 sequence reads: CATSRGRGQETQYF. The CDR3 region has the DNA TGTGCCACCAGCAGAGGGCGGGGTCAAGAGACCCAGTACTTC.

V usage is TRBV4-3 and J usage is TRBJ1-1; D uncertain. This CDR3 contains 13 residues. Trimming pared 1 base from V and 2 bases from J, leaving 5 bases between. Germline CDR1 and CDR2: LGHNA and YSLEER. The CDR3 region has the DNA TGCGCCAGCAGCCAAGCAAGAAACACTGAAGCTTTCTTT. Translated, it gives CASSQARNTEAFF.

The V and J genes are TRBV2 and TRBJ1-6; D call uncertain. The CDR3 totals 12 residues. V dropped 6 bases and J dropped 7 bases, with 7 bases sitting between them. Germline values: CDR1 SNHLY, CDR2 FYNNEI. Here the CDR3 DNA reads TGTGCCAGCAGCAGTGAGAATTCACCCCTCCACTTT. Protein sequence: CASSSENSPLHF.

J is TRBJ1-1 and V is TRBV4-1, with unresolved D. Germline V CDR1 and CDR2: MGHRA, YSYEKL. V lost 4 bases and J 3 bases, leaving 15 bases between the germline ends. The CDR3 loop spans 15 amino acids. CDR3 in amino acids: CASSLSVRADTEAFF. For the CDR3, the DNA is TGCGCCAGCAGCCTCTCCGTCCGGGCCGACACTGAAGCTTTCTTT.

The chain links TRBV7-8 to TRBJ1-5, with unresolved D. Germline values: CDR1 SGHVS, CDR2 FQNEAQ. With 1 base removed from V and 5 bases from J, the gap between germline ends came to 6 bases. The CDR3 is 13 residues long. The CDR3 region has the DNA TGTGCCAGCAGCTTAGTAGCTGATCAGCCCCAGCATTTT. The encoded protein is CASSLVADQPQHF.